This T cell receptor (beta chain) derives from a study of CD8+CD57+ T cells in acquired aplastic anemia. Only patients with CD8+CD57+ cell expansion on flow cytometry were chosen for sequencing. Genomic DNA acted as the template from which TCR beta VDJ combination and CDR3 sequence profiling were carried out. TCRdb ran MiXCR on the reads and lists one entry per CDR3 protein. The sample lists under 500,000 distinct CDR3 sequences, around 33% occurring once. The V segment lost 5 bases and the J segment 2 bases; nucleotides outside the gene matches: 6. The germline V gene encodes CDR1 LNHDA and CDR2 SQIVND (reference sequence). This CDR3 comprises 15 residues.

This TCR was recovered from a human donor with aplastic anemia. The chain recombines TRBV19 with TRBJ2-7; 10 bases map to TRBD1. Input material: sorted CD4+, CD8+, or CD8+CD57+ T cells (not recorded which) from PBMCs. The CDR3 here is CASSPRQGATYEQYF. CDR3 coding DNA: TGTGCCAGTAGTCCAAGACAGGGGGCAACCTACGAGCAGTACTTC. The whole variable domain, filled in from reference TRBV19 and TRBJ2-7, reads DGGITQSPKYLFRKEGQNVTLSCEQNLNHDAMYWYRQDPGQGLRLIYYSQIVNDFQKGDIAEGYSVSREKKESFPLTVTSAQKNPTAFYLCASSPRQGATYEQYFGPGTRLTVT.